The entry below describes one T cell receptor beta chain. In the study's own analysis: Reference gene primers were amplified, and this amplification served to estimate nucleated cell counts. Using immunoSEQ multiplex PCR, the repertoire was profiled, and TCRdb retains in-frame clones only, with some absent. The V and J calls and clone size are taken from that table; D and trimming were inferred from the DNA. The data contain roughly 200,000 clones, about 83% of them singletons. The Seattle patients, enrolled during active infection, were followed longitudinally. The sample originates from a study of blood T cell repertoires in COVID-19. Study background: Italy, Spain and the United States were the sources of the convalescent and acute COVID-19 samples. Sources were T cells, B-cell-depleted T cells, or PBMCs; the material itself was cDNA or gDNA.

The CDR3 extends over 16 amino acids. The germline V gene encodes CDR1 SQVTM and CDR2 ANQGSEA. V dropped 1 base and J dropped 6; count of bases not matched to a gene: 9. Sequencing was performed on peripheral blood. This clonotype was sampled from a woman aged 30 to 39 with COVID-19, enrolled during active disease. The J gene is TRBJ2-1, the V gene TRBV29-1; 10 nucleotides match TRBD2. CDR3 DNA sequence: TGCAGCGTTGAAGGGGGTAAGACTAGCGGGTTCAATGAGCAGTTCTTC. As protein: CSVEGGKTSGFNEQFF.